This TCR beta chain was found in a study of blood T cell repertoires in COVID-19. Germline V CDR1 and CDR2: SQVTM, ANQGSEA. There are 12 residues in the CDR3. J gave up 1 base and V 8 bases, and 5 bases lay outside the gene matches. The table came from immunoSEQ multiplex PCR; TCRdb's copy has only in-frame clones and leaves some out. This sample has approximately 90,000 clones, with about 85% found just once. This rearrangement joins TRBV29-1 to TRBJ2-7, with 7 bases matching TRBD1. The TCR originated in a human donor in a cohort sampled during active COVID-19. The specimen was peripheral blood. The CDR3 protein is CSTRDSSYEQYF. In DNA form, the CDR3 reads TGCAGCACCAGGGACAGTTCCTACGAGCAGTACTTC.